A single T cell receptor (beta chain) is shown here with its context. Its antigen remains unknown. The source of the sample is a study of cytomegalovirus exposure and HLA in healthy donors. Study background: In an earlier analysis, 95 million to 140 million unique TCR beta sequences were found from about 179 million T cells.

Whole-study findings and limits: Later analysis identified about 17,000 TCR beta sequences associated with HLA alleles, using a false discovery rate threshold of 0.05. A few CMV-associated chains proved CMV antigen-specific in vitro. Analysis was carried out at a later point, and it linked a missense DCLRE1C variant to TCR beta V- and J-gene trimming.

V was clipped by 3 bases and J by 1 base, with 9 bases between them. The CDR3 runs to 15 residues. Germline CDR1 reads MNHNS; CDR2 reads SASEGT. PCR primers comprised 60 Vbeta and 13 Jbeta primers. Produced via immunoSEQ multiplex PCR; TCRdb's table is partial and in-frame only. The sample lists 150,000 to 200,000 clones, 65% to 80% occurring once. This chain links TRBV6-1 with TRBJ2-2; TRBD1 might be the D (6 bases). This receptor was obtained from a woman aged 45-59 years in good health and CMV-seropositive. The sequenced material came from PBMCs. Here the CDR3 DNA reads TGTGCCAGCAGTGACTGGACAGTGAACACCGGGGAGCTGTTTTTT. As protein: CASSDWTVNTGELFF.